Only one count was recorded for the clone carrying this T cell receptor (beta chain). This record belongs to a study of cytomegalovirus exposure and HLA in healthy donors. Germline V lookup: CDR1 SGHAT, CDR2 FQNNGV. The V end lost 0 bases, the J end lost 7 bases, and 6 bases lay between the germline ends. There are 12 residues in the CDR3. Generated by immunoSEQ multiplex PCR, the TCRdb table keeps only in-frame clones and is missing some. The sample has about 220,000 clones, around 80% seen once. Sequenced material: PBMCs. This clonotype was obtained from a woman aged 25 to 39 in good health and CMV-seropositive. V usage is TRBV11-2 and J usage is TRBJ2-5; D remains unclear. CDR3 coding DNA: TGTGCCAGCAGCTTAGATGGTGTGACCCAGTACTTC. It is translated as CASSLDGVTQYF. The full variable domain, in which reference TRBV11-2 and TRBJ2-5 provide the parts outside the CDR3, is EAGVAQSPRYKIIEKRQSVAFWCNPISGHATLYWYQQILGQGPKLLIQFQNNGVVDDSQLPKDRFSAERLKGVDSTLKIQPAKLEDSAVYLCASSLDGVTQYFGPGTRLLVL.